The T cell receptor beta chain under discussion was sequenced for a study of spatial heterogeneity in lung cancer. Study in general: Within raw reads, each unique TCR and UMI combination appeared on average more than ten times. Findings of the study overall: Expanded tumor TCRs that were ubiquitous appeared in blood more at resection than follow-up.

Concerning this clonotype: Its specificity is unknown.

V gave up 4 bases and J gave up 3 bases; unmatched junction bases: 12. The CDR3 covers 18 residues. As to time point: sample taken at primary tumor resection. Sequencing was performed on whole RNA extracted from tumor and nontumor lung tissue, or from frozen PBMC, and the material was left unsorted. A total of some 70 untreated early-stage non-small cell lung cancer patients served as donors. Carried by each TCR cDNA molecule was a unique molecular identifier. TCRdb analysed the 5' RACE reads with MiXCR anew, one entry per CDR3 protein. The sample shows some 20,000 distinct CDR3 sequences, about 3% of them seen only once.

This sample comprised PBMCs, obtained at surgery. This sequence joins TRBV23-1 and TRBJ2-1, with 10 bases matching TRBD2. TRBV23-1 is an open reading frame whose function is uncertain. This TCR derives from a female donor with early-stage non-small cell lung cancer. The CDR3 sequence is CASSPLGSGRVNYNEQFF. CDR3 in DNA: TGCGCCAGCAGTCCCCTGGGGAGCGGGAGGGTTAACTACAATGAGCAGTTCTTC.